A single sample is the source of the 27 T cell receptor beta chains below, sequenced in a study of shared clonotypes between healthy human individuals. Only in-frame clones appear in the TCRdb table, and some are missing; sequencing was by immunoSEQ multiplex PCR. The sample has about 2.3 million clones, under 95% seen once. The sequenced sample was naive CD4+ T cells from PBMCs. Subset reported: CD45RA+ positively selected. Every receptor here comes from a young man in good health. Some clones in this sample may be carry-over from other donors' samples.

V is TRBV6-4 and J is TRBJ1-1; D is uncertain. V was shortened by 7 bases and J by 6 bases, with 15 bases between the two germline ends. This CDR3 contains 13 residues. The germline gives CDR1 MRHNA, CDR2 SNTAGT. CDR3: CASNQGPGAEAFF. The CDR3 region has the DNA TGTGCCAGCAACCAAGGACCAGGCGCTGAAGCTTTCTTT.

This chain connects TRBV30 to TRBJ2-5, with a possible D match to TRBD2 (6 bases). TRBJ2-7 explains the end of the DNA better; the J call may be wrong. The germline V gene encodes CDR1 GTSNPN and CDR2 SVGIG (reference sequence). The CDR3 length is 13 residues. Written as DNA, the CDR3 is TGTGCCTGGAGTGTACTGGGGGGCTACGAGCAGTACTTC. Amino acid sequence: CAWSVLGGYEQYF.

The chain carries TRBV9 and TRBJ2-5; no definite D call. CDR1 is SGDLS and CDR2 is YYNGEE in the germline V gene. This CDR3 has 16 amino acids. The V gene lost 0 bases and the J gene lost 1 base, with 13 bases spanning the gap. This chain's CDR3 is CASSVGAGFPQETQYF. DNA of the CDR3: TGTGCCAGCAGCGTAGGAGCCGGGTTTCCCCAAGAGACCCAGTACTTC.

The genes are TRBV13 and TRBJ2-1, with 7 bases fitting TRBD2. CDR1 and CDR2 from the germline V gene are PRHDT and FYEKMQ (reference sequence). The J segment lost 2 bases and the V segment lost 5 bases, leaving 6 bases of the junction unmatched. This CDR3 spans 15 amino acids. The CDR3 loop is CASSRLSGTYNEQFF. The CDR3 DNA follows: TGTGCCAGCAGCCGACTCAGCGGGACCTACAATGAGCAGTTCTTC.

The count of this clone is one. V is TRBV21-1 and J is TRBJ1-5; the listed D gene, TRBD1, was not tested against the DNA. TRBV21-1 is assigned pseudogene status. The CDR3 length is 18 residues. The chain's CDR3 is CASSKVKGQGDIDQPQHF. CDR3 DNA: TGTGCCAGCAGCAAAGTTAAAGGACAGGGGGATATCGATCAGCCCCAGCATTTT.

The chain recombines TRBV7-2 with TRBJ1-5; D may be TRBD1 (5 bases). V was clipped by 3 bases and J by 9 bases, with 15 bases between them. CDR1 SGHTA and CDR2 FQGNSA come from the germline V gene. CDR3 length equals 14 residues. DNA for the CDR3: TGTGCCAGCAGCTTGAAGGGGCACGGTCTGCCCCAGCATTTT. This translates into CASSLKGHGLPQHF.

In its sample, this clone was seen once. The chain uses TRBV18 and TRBJ2-4, with no clear D. The CDR3 has 15 amino acids. Germline CDR1 is KGHSH and CDR2 is LQKENI. V lost 5 bases to trimming and J lost 5 bases, with 16 bases between them. The DNA of the CDR3 is TGTGCCAGCTCAACATATCACAGCACCGAAAACATTCAGTACTTC. Protein sequence: CASSTYHSTENIQYF.

This clone was seen only a few times. The genes are TRBV7-3 and TRBJ1-1; no firm D call. V shed 6 bases and J shed 2 bases, with 10 bases lying between them. The CDR3 contains 13 residues. CDR1 is SGHTA, CDR2 FQGTGA, per germline. For the CDR3, the DNA is TGTGCCAGCAGGGCAGGAGCCAACACTGAAGCTTTCTTT. Translation gives CASRAGANTEAFF.

This chain uses TRBV15 with TRBJ1-4, with D uncertain. The ends were cut back, 1 base at V and 3 bases at J, with 12 bases in the middle. The CDR3 extends over 16 amino acids. Germline V lookup: CDR1 LNHNV, CDR2 YYDKDF (reference sequence). In DNA, the CDR3 is TGTGCCACCAGCAGAGCTTTGAGGACGGCTAATGAAAAACTGTTTTTT. Amino acid sequence: CATSRALRTANEKLFF.

The rearrangement joins TRBV6-4 to TRBJ2-1; D remains unclear. Trimming removed 4 bases at V and 8 bases at J, with 9 bases between. The CDR3 has 12 residues. Looked up from germline, CDR1 is MRHNA and CDR2 is SNTAGT. CDR3 nucleotide sequence: TGTGCCAGCAGTGCCACTGGAGATGAGCAGTTCTTC. It translates to CASSATGDEQFF.

Regarding this clone: Other DNA sequences in this specimen translate into the identical CDR3. V gene TRBV6-5 combines with J gene TRBJ2-1; 7 nucleotides match TRBD2. V gave up 0 bases and J gave up 4 bases; unmatched junction bases: 6. The CDR3 contains 16 residues. Looked up from germline, CDR1 is MNHEY and CDR2 is SVGAGI. The CDR3 is CASSYSGRGSYNEQFF. CDR3 in DNA: TGTGCCAGCAGTTACTCCGGGCGCGGGAGTTACAATGAGCAGTTCTTC.

This sequence joins TRBV27 and TRBJ2-7; 8 bases map to TRBD1. Germline V gene lookup returns CDR1 MNHEY and CDR2 SMNVEV (reference sequence). The CDR3 covers 14 residues. V dropped 5 bases and J dropped 3; count of bases not matched to a gene: 6. CDR3 protein: CASSLDRDLYEQYF. CDR3 in DNA: TGTGCCAGCAGTCTGGACAGGGACCTCTACGAGCAGTACTTC.

This chain connects TRBV19 to TRBJ2-3; D possibly corresponds to TRBD2 (6 bases). The CDR3 is 15 residues long. Per germline, CDR1 LNHDA and CDR2 SQIVND (reference sequence). V shed 5 bases and J shed 7 bases, with 19 bases lying between them. CDR3 region: CASSPRRGGTNTQYF. The DNA of the CDR3 is TGTGCCAGTAGTCCACGCCGAGGCGGGACGAATACGCAGTATTTT.

The chain is built from TRBV11-3 and TRBJ2-2, with a weak D call TRBD2 (6 bases). Trimming left V 3 bases short and J 6 bases short, with 14 bases between. Germline assignment: CDR1 SGHNT and CDR2 YENEEA. This CDR3 has 15 residues. The CDR3: CASSLGGISSGELFF. CDR3 DNA: TGTGCCAGCAGCTTGGGCGGGATCTCATCCGGGGAGCTGTTTTTT.

This clone was counted a single time. Other DNA sequences within the sample encode an identical CDR3. The chain links TRBV15 to TRBJ1-5; 9 bases map to TRBD1. This CDR3 is built from 14 residues. V lost 3 bases and J lost 4; bases outside the gene matches: 1. Germline V gene sequence: CDR1 LNHNV, CDR2 YYDKDF (reference sequence). CDR3 DNA: TGTGCCACCAGCAGGACAGGGGGTAATCAGCCCCAGCATTTT. Residues: CATSRTGGNQPQHF.

The chain employs TRBV18 and TRBJ2-2; 10 nucleotides agree with TRBD1. Trimming at V came to 3 bases and at J to 6 bases, leaving 4 bases not matched to a gene. Germline loops: CDR1 KGHSH, CDR2 LQKENI. The CDR3 consists of 15 residues. CDR3 in DNA: TGTGCCAGCTCACCGACAGGGGGCGCCCCCGGGGAGCTGTTTTTT. Amino acid sequence: CASSPTGGAPGELFF.

The chain joins TRBV18 to TRBJ2-3; 13 bases match TRBD2. Unmatched junction bases numbered 11, after V lost 2 bases and J lost 6 bases. The CDR3 covers 18 residues. The germline CDR1 and CDR2 sequences are KGHSH and LQKENI. CDR3 region: CASSPSFGTSGVLDTQYF. CDR3 sequence (DNA): TGTGCCAGCTCACCATCCTTTGGGACTAGCGGGGTCCTGGATACGCAGTATTTT.

The chain uses TRBV4-1 and TRBJ1-5; TRBD1 is a possible D gene (6 bases). The CDR3 has 16 residues. Trimming cost V 4 bases and J 9 bases, with 22 bases left between them. CDR1 MGHRA and CDR2 YSYEKL come from the germline V gene. CDR3 in DNA: TGCGCCAGCAGCCGGGAGGGGGTAGACCCACTCCCGCCCCAGCATTTT. It encodes CASSREGVDPLPPQHF.

V is TRBV19 and J is TRBJ1-5; D remains unclear. Per the germline V gene, CDR1 is LNHDA and CDR2 is SQIVND (reference sequence). V was shortened by 5 bases and J by 0 bases, with 14 bases between the two germline ends. This CDR3 contains 16 residues. The CDR3 DNA reads TGTGCCAGTAGTCTACGTCACAGTACTAGCAATCAGCCCCAGCATTTT. Translating it yields CASSLRHSTSNQPQHF. The variable domain in full, completed from reference TRBV19 and TRBJ1-5, reads DGGITQSPKYLFRKEGQNVTLSCEQNLNHDAMYWYRQDPGQGLRLIYYSQIVNDFQKGDIAEGYSVSREKKESFPLTVTSAQKNPTAFYLCASSLRHSTSNQPQHFGDGTRLSIL.

V is TRBV5-1 and J is TRBJ1-1, with D uncertain. Germline V gene lookup returns CDR1 SGHRS and CDR2 YFSETQ. The CDR3 is made up of 15 amino acids. The V end lost 0 bases, the J end lost 0 bases, and 9 bases lay between the germline ends. The CDR3 DNA is TGCGCCAGCAGCTTGGACAGAACAATGAACACTGAAGCTTTCTTT. The encoded protein is CASSLDRTMNTEAFF.

The chain has TRBV7-8 and TRBJ1-2; 8 bases fit TRBD1. The CDR3 length is 15 residues. Germline V gene sequence: CDR1 SGHVS, CDR2 FQNEAQ. V lost 1 base to trimming and J lost 3 bases; unmatched junction nucleotides: 4. CDR3 protein: CASSLGQGADYGYTF. CDR3 nucleotide sequence: TGTGCCAGCAGCTTAGGGCAGGGGGCTGACTATGGCTACACCTTC.

The chain is built from TRBV19 and TRBJ1-1; 12 positions match TRBD1. Per the germline V gene, CDR1 is LNHDA and CDR2 is SQIVND (reference sequence). The CDR3 consists of 14 residues. J was trimmed by 4 bases and V by 6 bases; bases with no gene match: 3. The CDR3 loop reads CASRGTGGGTEAFF. The DNA for the CDR3 is TGTGCCAGTAGGGGGACAGGGGGCGGCACTGAAGCTTTCTTT.

This clone was observed a handful of times. The V call is TRBV29-1, the J call TRBJ1-4, with 7 bases identical to TRBD1. In germline, CDR1 is SQVTM, CDR2 ANQGSEA. The CDR3 is made up of 15 amino acids. Germline trimming cut 3 bases from V and 0 bases from J; bases unmatched to any gene: 4. CDR3 protein: CSVEGTASTNEKLFF. CDR3 DNA sequence: TGCAGCGTTGAGGGGACAGCCTCAACTAATGAAAAACTGTTTTTT.

As regards this clone: A read error is likely, as this CDR3 ends without the conserved phenylalanine or tryptophan. The gene calls are TRBV28 and TRBJ1-2; D not certain. The CDR3 has 13 amino acids. Looked up from germline, CDR1 is MDHEN and CDR2 is SYDVKM. The V gene lost 7 bases and the J gene lost 3 bases, with 12 bases spanning the gap. CDR3 DNA: TGTGCCAGCACCCTATATGAGGACTATGGCTACACCCTC. Translating gives CASTLYEDYGYTL.

The gene calls are TRBV18 and TRBJ2-3; unclear D gene. Germline lookup yields CDR1 KGHSH and CDR2 LQKENI. V was clipped by 1 base and J by 2 bases, with 13 bases between them. This CDR3 spans 16 amino acids. CDR3 region: CASSPQTRSVTDTQYF. Here the CDR3 DNA reads TGTGCCAGCTCACCACAAACACGCTCCGTCACAGATACGCAGTATTTT.

The rearrangement links TRBV27 to TRBJ1-1; tentatively, D is TRBD1 (6 bases). V was clipped by 5 bases and J by 5 bases, with 15 bases between them. The CDR3 is 14 amino acids. CDR1 and CDR2 (germline): MNHEY, SMNVEV (reference sequence). The CDR3 here is CASSVFRGGTEAFF. CDR3 DNA sequence: TGTGCCAGCAGTGTGTTCAGGGGAGGAACTGAAGCTTTCTTT.

In this sample, this clone turned up a few times. The rearrangement uses TRBV9 and TRBJ2-5; the D is unclear. Trimming took off 2 bases at V and 0 bases at J, with 5 bases between the two ends. CDR1 SGDLS and CDR2 YYNGEE come from the germline V gene. The CDR3 has 13 amino acids. This CDR3 reads CASSVLDQETQYF. CDR3 coding DNA: TGTGCCAGCAGCGTGCTGGACCAAGAGACCCAGTACTTC.